The 28 T cell receptor beta chains given below trace back to one sample, sequenced in a study of shared clonotypes between healthy human individuals. TCRdb's copy holds only in-frame clones and misses some; the assay was immunoSEQ multiplex PCR. The sample consists of 640,000 or so clones, approximately 75% of them appearing once. The sequenced sample consisted of memory CD4+ T cells sorted from blood. Subset reported: CD45RA-negative fraction. The receptor source for this set is a woman in her 30s in good health.

This sequence joins TRBV7-2 and TRBJ2-7, with 9 nucleotides matching TRBD1. The CDR3 is made up of 14 amino acids. Losses at the gene ends were 6 bases for V and 4 bases for J; bases not matched to a gene: 7. Germline V gives CDR1 SGHTA, CDR2 FQGNSA. In DNA form, the CDR3 reads TGTGCCAGCAGATCCGGGACAGGGACGTACGAGCAGTACTTC. The encoded protein is CASRSGTGTYEQYF.

The chain is built from TRBV2 and TRBJ2-5; 9 bases are a match to TRBD2. Trimming cost V 5 bases and J 4 bases; bases outside gene matches: 8. The germline CDR1 and CDR2 sequences are SNHLY and FYNNEI. CDR3 length: 15 residues. The CDR3 reads CASSQGVAGVETQYF. The DNA for the CDR3 is TGTGCCAGCAGTCAAGGGGTAGCGGGAGTAGAGACCCAGTACTTC.

The genes are TRBV4-2 and TRBJ2-7; 10 nucleotides agree with TRBD2. This CDR3 contains 15 residues. Germline-derived CDR1 and CDR2 are LGHNA and YNFKEQ. V was pared by 4 bases and J by 1 base, with 4 bases of the junction left unmatched. In DNA form, the CDR3 reads TGTGCCAGCAGCCCCGGACTAGCGGAGTCCTACGAGCAGTACTTC. This translates into CASSPGLAESYEQYF.

The chain is built from TRBV18 and TRBJ2-5; D unresolved. CDR1 is KGHSH, CDR2 LQKENI, per germline. Trimming stripped 2 bases from V and 4 bases from J, with 5 bases between. This CDR3 contains 12 residues. The CDR3 here is CASSPELETQYF. CDR3 DNA: TGTGCCAGCTCACCAGAGCTAGAGACCCAGTACTTC.

The V gene is TRBV6-1, the J gene TRBJ2-7; possibly TRBD1 or TRBD2 for D (5 bases each). The germline CDR1 and CDR2 sequences are MNHNS and SASEGT. V was clipped by 1 base and J by 4 bases, with 17 bases between them. The CDR3 has 16 residues. DNA of the CDR3: TGTGCCAGCAGTGAAGGGGTTGGGGGTGGGGTTTACGAGCAGTACTTC. Amino acid sequence: CASSEGVGGGVYEQYF.

The chain is built from TRBV7-6 and TRBJ1-4, with 7 nucleotides matching TRBD1. This CDR3 is built from 16 residues. V dropped 5 bases and J dropped 0; count of bases not matched to a gene: 6. Germline lookup yields CDR1 SGHVS and CDR2 FNYEAQ. CDR3 sequence: CASSTRTGSTNEKLFF. As DNA, the CDR3 is TGTGCCAGCAGCACCCGGACAGGTTCAACTAATGAAAAACTGTTTTTT.

The chain uses TRBV6-1 and TRBJ1-1; D is uncertain. The germline V gene has CDR1 MNHNS and CDR2 SASEGT. V was cut by 6 bases and J by 0 bases, with 14 bases left in between. The CDR3 contains 15 residues. DNA for the CDR3: TGTGCCAGCAGCCTGATCTCAGTCATGAACACTGAAGCTTTCTTT. Protein product: CASSLISVMNTEAFF.

The chain employs TRBV7-8 and TRBJ1-2; perhaps TRBD1 as D (6 bases). The germline V gene has CDR1 SGHVS and CDR2 FQNEAQ. V lost 5 bases, J lost 13 bases, and 14 bases lay in between. This CDR3 contains 11 residues. CDR3 bases: TGTGCCAGCAGCCCAACCTCAGGGGCCACCTTC. It is translated as CASSPTSGATF.

V and J are TRBV7-2 and TRBJ2-7, with a tentative D call TRBD1 (5 bases). The CDR3 covers 16 residues. The germline V gene encodes CDR1 SGHTA and CDR2 FQGNSA. V was trimmed by 2 bases and J by 6 bases, leaving 20 bases between them. CDR3 in DNA: TGTGCCAGCAGCTTATCTTGGACATCGAATCGTCCCGAGCAGTACTTC. Amino acids: CASSLSWTSNRPEQYF.

This chain joins TRBV6-1 and TRBJ1-2; D is possibly TRBD1 (5 bases). The CDR3 is 13 residues long. CDR1 and CDR2 (germline): MNHNS, SASEGT. Trimming took off 2 bases at V and 4 bases at J, with 8 bases between the two ends. The CDR3 coding sequence is TGTGCCAGCAGTGAATCGCAGGGCTATGGCTACACCTTC. Encoded protein: CASSESQGYGYTF.

This clone was recorded only once. The gene calls are TRBV25-1 and TRBJ1-2; TRBD1 agrees at 7 bases. The junction had 6 bases not matched to a gene; V was cut back by 3 bases and J by 11 bases. The CDR3 length is 12 residues. The germline CDR1 and CDR2 sequences are MGHDK and SYGVNS. The CDR3 DNA is TGTGCCAGCAGTGACCCAGGACAGGATTACACCTTC. It codes for CASSDPGQDYTF.

The chain has TRBV7-9 and TRBJ1-2; no clear D gene. CDR3 length: 13 amino acids. V was shortened by 4 bases and J by 3 bases, with 9 bases between the two germline ends. Germline V gene sequence: CDR1 SEHNR, CDR2 FQNEAQ (reference sequence). The CDR3 reads CASSSQGYYGYTF. In DNA, the CDR3 is TGTGCCAGCAGCTCACAAGGCTACTATGGCTACACCTTC.

J is TRBJ1-1 and V is TRBV21-1. TRBV21-1 is a pseudogene locus. The CDR3 extends over 13 amino acids. CDR3 DNA sequence: TGTGCCACGACGGGCTTTCTGAACACTGAAGCTTTCTTT. It translates to CATTGFLNTEAFF.

The chain recombines TRBV2 with TRBJ2-7; D gene uncertain. V shed 5 bases and J shed 5 bases, with 13 bases lying between them. CDR3 size: 13 residues. The germline V gene encodes CDR1 SNHLY and CDR2 FYNNEI. The CDR3 DNA is TGTGCCAGCAGTCTCTTGGACCCTAACGAGCAGTACTTC. Protein sequence: CASSLLDPNEQYF.

This chain joins TRBV4-2 and TRBJ2-7, with D possibly matching TRBD1 (6 bases). Trimming stripped 1 base from V and 2 bases from J, with 12 bases between. The CDR3 sequence is 15 residues long. Germline CDR1 reads LGHNA; CDR2 reads YNFKEQ. CDR3 coding DNA: TGTGCCAGCAGCCAAGGAGCAGGACAGACCTACGAGCAGTACTTC. It specifies CASSQGAGQTYEQYF.

The chain employs TRBV2 and TRBJ2-7, with 9 bases lining up with TRBD2. The V gene end was trimmed by 5 bases and the J gene end by 2 bases; junction bases not matched to a gene: 4. CDR3 length: 14 amino acids. CDR1 and CDR2 from the germline V gene are SNHLY and FYNNEI. The CDR3 DNA is TGTGCCAGCAGTCCTCTAGCGGGACCCTACGAGCAGTACTTC. Protein sequence: CASSPLAGPYEQYF.

The rearrangement uses TRBV28 and TRBJ2-6; 10 nucleotides align to TRBD1. There are 15 residues in the CDR3. V lost 6 bases, J lost 3 bases, and 2 bases stayed unmatched. From germline, CDR1 is MDHEN and CDR2 SYDVKM. The CDR3 reads CASSRTGGGANVLTF. The CDR3 nucleotides are TGTGCCAGCAGCCGGACAGGGGGTGGGGCCAACGTCCTGACTTTC.

This rearrangement joins TRBV4-1 to TRBJ1-2, with 9 positions matching TRBD1. Germline loops: CDR1 MGHRA, CDR2 YSYEKL. The V segment lost 3 bases and the J segment 5 bases; nucleotides outside the gene matches: 13. The CDR3 is 17 amino acids. CDR3 loop: CASSHEAGTGFWYGYTF. The CDR3 nucleotides read TGCGCCAGCAGCCATGAGGCAGGGACAGGGTTTTGGTATGGCTACACCTTC.

The table lists this clone with a few counts. The rearrangement uses TRBV6-5 and TRBJ2-3, with D unresolved. In germline, CDR1 is MNHEY, CDR2 SVGAGI. The ends were cut back, 0 bases at V and 4 bases at J, with 8 bases in the middle. CDR3 size: 14 residues. Written as DNA, the CDR3 is TGTGCCAGCAGTTACTCGGTGTTTGCAGATACGCAGTATTTT. This translates into CASSYSVFADTQYF.

About this clone: Other nucleotide sequences in the sample specify the same CDR3. The CDR3 loop is CASRRTGGFSNQPQHF. The CDR3 region has the DNA TGTGCCAGCAGAAGGACAGGGGGCTTTAGCAATCAGCCCCAGCATTTT. This chain joins TRBV27 and TRBJ1-5, with TRBD1 matching 11 bases. The CDR3 contains 16 residues. With V trimmed by 6 bases and J by 0 bases, 4 bases remained unmatched. CDR1 MNHEY and CDR2 SMNVEV come from the germline V gene (reference sequence).

This clone has at least ten counts. J is TRBJ1-4 and V is TRBV21-1. TRBV21-1 is described as a pseudogene. The CDR3 sequence is 15 residues long. CDR3 sequence: CASFPNGGRDEKLFF. CDR3 nucleotide sequence: TGTGCCAGCTTTCCCAACGGGGGTCGGGATGAAAAACTGTTTTTT.

The chain links TRBV28 to TRBJ2-5; tentatively, D is TRBD1 or TRBD2 (5 bases each). The end of the DNA is better explained by TRBJ2-7, so the J call may be wrong. There are 15 residues in the CDR3. CDR1 is MDHEN and CDR2 is SYDVKM in the germline V gene. The CDR3 sequence is CASSEPTAPGSEQYF. As DNA, the CDR3 is TGTGCCAGCAGTGAACCGACAGCTCCTGGGAGCGAGCAGTACTTC.

This clone has just one count. This chain joins TRBV7-9 and TRBJ2-5, with TRBD2 matching over 10 bases. Trimming cost V 7 bases and J 5 bases; bases outside gene matches: 19. The CDR3 spans 18 residues. Per the germline V gene, CDR1 is SEHNR and CDR2 is FQNEAQ (reference sequence). DNA for the CDR3: TGTGCCAGCACCCTTCGAACTAGCGGGATCGGGAGTTGGGAGACCCAGTACTTC. Translation gives CASTLRTSGIGSWETQYF.

This sequence joins TRBV5-1 and TRBJ2-3; D is possibly TRBD1 (6 bases). Germline-derived CDR1 and CDR2 are SGHRS and YFSETQ. The V gene lost 5 bases and the J gene lost 2 bases, with 15 bases spanning the gap. This CDR3 is 15 amino acids long. The CDR3 is CASRMGHPDTDTQYF. In DNA form, the CDR3 reads TGCGCCAGCAGAATGGGACACCCGGACACAGATACGCAGTATTTT. Using reference TRBV5-1 and TRBJ2-3 for the parts outside the CDR3, the full variable domain is KAGVTQTPRYLIKTRGQQVTLSCSPISGHRSVSWYQQTPGQGLQFLFEYFSETQRNKGNFPGRFSGRQFSNSRSEMNVSTLELGDSALYLCASRMGHPDTDTQYFGPGTRLTVL.

This chain connects TRBV28 to TRBJ1-1, with TRBD1 as a possible D gene (5 bases). The ends were cut back, 11 bases at V and 8 bases at J, with 12 bases in the middle. Germline V gives CDR1 MDHEN, CDR2 SYDVKM. CDR3 length: 10 residues. The CDR3 DNA is TGTGCCGCATTAGGGGCGGAAGCTTTCTTT. Its protein is CAALGAEAFF. Looking up the rest from reference TRBV28 and TRBJ1-1 gives the full variable domain: DVKVTQSSRYLVKRTGEKVFLECVQDMDHENMFWYRQDPGLGLRLIYFSYDVKMKEKGDIPEGYSVSREKKERFSLILESASTNQTSMYLCAALGAEAFFGQGTRLTVV.

The CDR3 protein is CASSLVFLGLGQETQYF. The CDR3 DNA is TGTGCCAGCAGCTTGGTCTTTTTGGGGTTGGGGCAAGAGACCCAGTACTTC. The gene calls are TRBV5-8 and TRBJ2-5; D not certain. Germline V gene sequence: CDR1 SGHTS, CDR2 YDEGEE. The CDR3 is 17 residues long. V was pared by 0 bases and J by 2 bases, with 17 bases between.

About this clone itself: Other DNA sequences in the sample encode the same CDR3. The V gene is TRBV7-9, the J gene TRBJ2-3; D is ambiguous. Per germline, CDR1 SEHNR and CDR2 FQNEAQ (reference sequence). The CDR3 covers 11 residues. V was clipped by 2 bases and J by 4 bases, with 1 base between them. For the CDR3, the DNA is TGTGCCAGCAGCTTATCAGATACGCAGTATTTT. It specifies CASSLSDTQYF. Full variable domain (rest looked up from reference TRBV7-9 and TRBJ2-3): DTGVSQNPRHKITKRGQNVTFRCDPISEHNRLYWYRQTLGQGPEFLTYFQNEAQLEKSRLLSDRFSAERPKGSFSTLEIQRTEQGDSAMYLCASSLSDTQYFGPGTRLTVL.

This chain connects TRBV2 to TRBJ2-2, with unresolved D. Germline CDR1 SNHLY, CDR2 FYNNEI. The CDR3 spans 15 residues. Trimming took 4 bases from V and 5 from J, leaving 14 bases between them. The DNA for the CDR3 is TGTGCCAGCAGTGGGGGTGTATTGGGTACCGGGGAGCTGTTTTTT. Its protein product is CASSGGVLGTGELFF.